This is a list of T cell receptor beta chains from one sample in a study of blood T cell repertoires in COVID-19. Produced via immunoSEQ multiplex PCR; TCRdb's table is partial and in-frame only. The repertoire includes more than 60,000 clones, roughly 89% of them detected once, and less than 6.5% sits in the top ten. Sequenced sample: peripheral blood. The source of these receptors is a man aged 50 to 60 with acute or convalescent COVID-19. CDR3s include the opening cysteine and the closing phenylalanine or tryptophan. The order of the fields is J gene, D gene, V gene, clone size, CDR3 protein, CDR3 DNA. D genes are given only for firm matches. Clone size, where shown, is once, few, many, or a class for clones that have expanded.

TRBJ2-7 . TRBV18 . CASSPFNPYEQYF TGTGCCAGCTCACCATTCAATCCCTACGAGCAGTACTTC
TRBJ2-3 TRBD1 TRBV27 . CASSPDRGRITDTQYF TGTGCCAGCAGCCCGGACAGGGGAAGGATCACAGATACGCAGTATTTT
TRBJ2-7 TRBD2 TRBV11-3 . CASSLERGGGTYEQYF TGTGCCAGCAGCTTAGAAAGGGGCGGGGGGACCTACGAGCAGTACTTC
TRBJ1-5 . TRBV25-1 . CASSESGRGNQPQHF TGTGCCAGCAGTGAAAGCGGCAGAGGCAATCAGCCCCAGCATTTT
TRBJ2-5 TRBD1 TRBV12-5 . CASGLTGVLQETQYF TGTGCTAGTGGTTTGACAGGGGTACTCCAAGAGACCCAGTACTTC
TRBJ1-2 TRBD1 TRBV5-1 . CASSLQGASYGYTF TGCGCCAGCAGCTTACAGGGGGCGAGCTATGGCTACACCTTC
TRBJ2-3 . TRBV11-2 . CASSLQIIADTQYF TGTGCCAGCAGCTTACAGATTATCGCAGATACGCAGTATTTT
TRBJ2-5 . TRBV19 . CASSTRNRALRETQYF TGTGCCAGTAGTACTCGAAACAGGGCTTTGAGAGAGACCCAGTACTTC
TRBJ2-7 . TRBV9 . CASSGQGYEQYF TGTGCCAGCAGCGGTCAGGGCTACGAGCAGTACTTC
TRBJ2-5 . TRBV5-1 . CASSTTGTQETQYF TGCGCCAGCAGCACTACAGGGACCCAAGAGACCCAGTACTTC
TRBJ1-1 . TRBV18 . CASSPPSGEAFF TGTGCCAGCTCACCACCGAGTGGTGAAGCTTTCTTT
TRBJ1-4 TRBD1 TRBV29-1 few CSVEGRGEKLFF TGCAGCGTTGAGGGCAGGGGGGAAAAACTGTTTTTT
TRBJ2-1 TRBD2 TRBV11-3 . CASSSGLAGMRDNEQFF TGTGCCAGCAGCTCGGGACTAGCGGGAATGCGGGATAATGAGCAGTTCTTC
TRBJ2-1 . TRBV29-1 . CSVEWGNGGSEQFF TGCAGCGTTGAATGGGGCAATGGGGGGTCTGAGCAGTTCTTC
TRBJ2-7 TRBD2 TRBV18 . CASSQREGSHEQYF TGTGCCAGCTCACAGCGGGAGGGTTCCCACGAGCAGTACTTC
TRBJ2-1 TRBD2 TRBV5-5 . CASSYIGTSGIYNEQFF TGTGCCAGCAGCTACATAGGGACTAGCGGCATCTACAATGAGCAGTTCTTC
TRBJ2-7 . TRBV6-5 . CASSDFPTYEQYF TGTGCCAGCTCGGACTTCCCGACCTACGAGCAGTACTTC
TRBJ2-7 . TRBV5-1 . CASSPSRDEQYF TGCGCCAGCAGCCCTAGTCGGGACGAGCAGTACTTC
TRBJ2-7 . TRBV19 . CASRGTGSYEQYF TGTGCCAGTAGGGGCACTGGCTCCTACGAGCAGTACTTC
TRBJ2-1 . TRBV28 . CASSSQGYNEQFF TGTGCCAGCAGTTCACAGGGATACAATGAGCAGTTCTTC
TRBJ1-1 TRBD1 TRBV6-5 once CASSTRQGNTEAFF TGTGCCAGCAGTACCCGACAGGGGAACACTGAAGCTTTCTTT
TRBJ2-1 . TRBV3-1/TRBV3-2 . CASSTPESGYNEQFF TGTGCCAGCAGCACCCCCGAAAGCGGCTACAATGAGCAGTTCTTC